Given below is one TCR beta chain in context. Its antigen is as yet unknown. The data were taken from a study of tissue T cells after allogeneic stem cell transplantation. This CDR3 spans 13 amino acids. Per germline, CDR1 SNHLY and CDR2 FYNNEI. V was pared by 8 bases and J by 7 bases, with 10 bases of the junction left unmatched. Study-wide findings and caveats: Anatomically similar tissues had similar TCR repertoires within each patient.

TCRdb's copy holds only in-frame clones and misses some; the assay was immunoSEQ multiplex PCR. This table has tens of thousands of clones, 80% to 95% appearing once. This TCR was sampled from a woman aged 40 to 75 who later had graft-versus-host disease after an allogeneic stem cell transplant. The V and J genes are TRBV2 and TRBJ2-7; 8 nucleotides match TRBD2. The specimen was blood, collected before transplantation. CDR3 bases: TGTGCCAGCCGGTGGGGGACTAGGGGTGAGCAGTACTTC. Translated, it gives CASRWGTRGEQYF.